This T cell receptor beta chain was obtained from a study of T cell repertoires in ileal Crohn's disease. The CDR3 sequence is 16 residues long. CDR1 is SGHVS, CDR2 FQNEAQ, per germline. J gave up 7 bases and V 0 bases, and 6 bases lay outside the gene matches. Profiled with immunoSEQ multiplex PCR; TCRdb holds only in-frame clones, not every one. The sample carries about 5,700 clones, around three quarters recorded once. The sample's time point: proximal margin of the surgical specimen (macroscopically non-inflamed). This clonotype originated in an adult with Crohn's disease. V gene TRBV7-8 combines with J gene TRBJ2-1, with TRBD2 matching over 10 bases. Sequenced sample: ileal tissue. CDR3: CASSLASGGAANEQFF. CDR3 sequence (DNA): TGTGCCAGCAGCTTAGCGAGCGGGGGGGCCGCAAATGAGCAGTTCTTC.